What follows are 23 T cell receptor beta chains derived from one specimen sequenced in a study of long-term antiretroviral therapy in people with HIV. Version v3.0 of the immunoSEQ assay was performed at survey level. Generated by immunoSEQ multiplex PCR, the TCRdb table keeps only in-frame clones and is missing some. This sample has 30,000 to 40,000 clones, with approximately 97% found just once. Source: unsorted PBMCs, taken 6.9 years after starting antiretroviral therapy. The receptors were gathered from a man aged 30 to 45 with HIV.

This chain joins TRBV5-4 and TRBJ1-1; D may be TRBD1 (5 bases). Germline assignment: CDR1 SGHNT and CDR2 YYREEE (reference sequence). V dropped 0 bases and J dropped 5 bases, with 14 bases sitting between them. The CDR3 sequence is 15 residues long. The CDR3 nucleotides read TGTGCCAGCAGCTTGGGGGGGTCCCTAGAGACTGAAGCTTTCTTT. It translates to CASSLGGSLETEAFF.

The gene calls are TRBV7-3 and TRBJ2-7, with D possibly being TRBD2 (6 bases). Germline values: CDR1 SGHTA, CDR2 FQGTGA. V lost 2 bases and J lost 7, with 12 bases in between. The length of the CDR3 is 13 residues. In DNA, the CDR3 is TGTGCCAGCAGCTTAGATCCGGGGAGGGAGCAGTACTTC. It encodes CASSLDPGREQYF.

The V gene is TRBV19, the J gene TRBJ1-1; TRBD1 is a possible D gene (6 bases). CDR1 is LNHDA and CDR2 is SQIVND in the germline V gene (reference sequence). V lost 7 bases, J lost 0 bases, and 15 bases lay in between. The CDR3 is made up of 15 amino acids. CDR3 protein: CASTLGGRLNTEAFF. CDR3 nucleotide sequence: TGTGCCAGTACCTTGGGGGGGCGCTTGAACACTGAAGCTTTCTTT. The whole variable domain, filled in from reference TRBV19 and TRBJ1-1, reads DGGITQSPKYLFRKEGQNVTLSCEQNLNHDAMYWYRQDPGQGLRLIYYSQIVNDFQKGDIAEGYSVSREKKESFPLTVTSAQKNPTAFYLCASTLGGRLNTEAFFGQGTRLTVV.

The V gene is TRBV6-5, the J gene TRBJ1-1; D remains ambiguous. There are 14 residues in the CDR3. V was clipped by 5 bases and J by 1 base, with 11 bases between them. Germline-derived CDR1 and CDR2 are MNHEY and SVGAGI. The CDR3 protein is CASSPYSENTEAFF. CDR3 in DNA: TGTGCCAGCAGTCCATATAGTGAGAACACTGAAGCTTTCTTT.

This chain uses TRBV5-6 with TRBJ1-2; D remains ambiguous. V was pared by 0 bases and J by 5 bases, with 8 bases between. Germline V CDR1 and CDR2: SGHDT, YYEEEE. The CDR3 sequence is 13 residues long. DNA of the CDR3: TGTGCCAGCAGCTTGGAAGGGAGATATGGCTACACCTTC. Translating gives CASSLEGRYGYTF. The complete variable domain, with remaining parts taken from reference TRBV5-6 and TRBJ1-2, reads DAGVTQSPTHLIKTRGQQVTLRCSPKSGHDTVSWYQQALGQGPQFIFQYYEEEERQRGNFPDRFSGHQFPNYSSELNVNALLLGDSALYLCASSLEGRYGYTFGSGTRLTVV.

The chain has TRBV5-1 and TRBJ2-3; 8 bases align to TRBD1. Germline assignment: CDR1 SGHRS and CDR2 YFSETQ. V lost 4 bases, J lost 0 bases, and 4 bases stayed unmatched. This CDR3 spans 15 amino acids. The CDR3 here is CASSVQGVSTDTQYF. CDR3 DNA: TGCGCCAGCAGCGTACAGGGGGTCAGCACAGATACGCAGTATTTT.

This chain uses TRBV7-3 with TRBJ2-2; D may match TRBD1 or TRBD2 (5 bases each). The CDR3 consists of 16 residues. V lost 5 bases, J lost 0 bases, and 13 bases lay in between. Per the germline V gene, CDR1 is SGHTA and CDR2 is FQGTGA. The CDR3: CASSPGTIANTGELFF. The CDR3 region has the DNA TGTGCCAGCAGCCCTGGGACGATCGCGAACACCGGGGAGCTGTTTTTT. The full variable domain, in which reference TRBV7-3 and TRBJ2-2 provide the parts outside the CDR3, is GAGVSQTPSNKVTEKGKYVELRCDPISGHTALYWYRQSLGQGPEFLIYFQGTGAADDSGLPNDRFFAVRPEGSVSTLKIQRTERGDSAVYLCASSPGTIANTGELFFGEGSRLTVL.

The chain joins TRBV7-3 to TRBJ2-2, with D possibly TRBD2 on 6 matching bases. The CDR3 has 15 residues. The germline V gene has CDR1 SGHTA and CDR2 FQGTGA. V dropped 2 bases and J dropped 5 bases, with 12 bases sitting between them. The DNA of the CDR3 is TGTGCCAGCAGCTTATCCGGGAGTTTGACCGGGGAGCTGTTTTTT. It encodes CASSLSGSLTGELFF.

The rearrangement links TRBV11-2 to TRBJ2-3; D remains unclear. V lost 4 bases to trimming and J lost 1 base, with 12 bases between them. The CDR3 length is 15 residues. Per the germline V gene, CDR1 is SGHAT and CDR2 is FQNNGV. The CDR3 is CASSSGRVGTDTQYF. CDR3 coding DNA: TGTGCCAGCAGCTCCGGCCGGGTTGGCACAGATACGCAGTATTTT.

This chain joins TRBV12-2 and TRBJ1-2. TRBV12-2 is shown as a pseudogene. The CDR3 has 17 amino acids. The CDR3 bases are TGTGCAAGTCGCTTAGCGATCCCTATGGAGCGGCGAGATGGCTACACCTTC. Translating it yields CASRLAIPMERRDGYTF.

The CDR3: CASTTRQEYSGANVLTF. The CDR3 bases are TGTGCCAGCACCACCCGACAGGAGTACTCTGGGGCCAACGTCCTGACTTTC. The rearrangement joins TRBV9 to TRBJ2-6; TRBD1 is a possible D gene (6 bases). The CDR3 loop spans 17 amino acids. Trimming removed 6 bases at V and 0 bases at J, with 16 bases between. CDR1 SGDLS and CDR2 YYNGEE come from the germline V gene.

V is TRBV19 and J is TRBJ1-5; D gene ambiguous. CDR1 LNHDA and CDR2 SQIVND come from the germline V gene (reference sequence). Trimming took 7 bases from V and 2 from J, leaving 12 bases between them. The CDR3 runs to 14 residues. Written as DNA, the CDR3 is TGTGCCAGTAACCAGGCGGGAGGCAATCAGCCCCAGCATTTT. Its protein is CASNQAGGNQPQHF.

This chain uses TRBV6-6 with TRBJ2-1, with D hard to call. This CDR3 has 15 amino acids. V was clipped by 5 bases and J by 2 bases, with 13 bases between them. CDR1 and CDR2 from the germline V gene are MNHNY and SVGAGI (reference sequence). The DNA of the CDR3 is TGTGCCAGCAGTATGACACGTACGACCTACAATGAGCAGTTCTTC. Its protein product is CASSMTRTTYNEQFF.

This chain's CDR3 is CASSLEGEQFF. CDR3 nucleotides: TGCGCCAGCAGCTTGGAGGGTGAGCAGTTCTTC. The rearrangement links TRBV5-1 to TRBJ2-1; D gene uncertain. The length of the CDR3 is 11 residues. Germline V gene data show CDR1 as SGHRS and CDR2 as YFSETQ. With 0 bases removed from V and 9 bases from J, the gap between germline ends came to 4 bases.

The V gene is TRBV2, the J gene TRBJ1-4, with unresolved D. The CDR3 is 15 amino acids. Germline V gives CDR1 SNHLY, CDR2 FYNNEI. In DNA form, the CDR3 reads TGTGCTAAGCAAGGGTTGGAGGGAGCTAATGAAAAACTGTTTTTT. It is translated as CAKQGLEGANEKLFF.

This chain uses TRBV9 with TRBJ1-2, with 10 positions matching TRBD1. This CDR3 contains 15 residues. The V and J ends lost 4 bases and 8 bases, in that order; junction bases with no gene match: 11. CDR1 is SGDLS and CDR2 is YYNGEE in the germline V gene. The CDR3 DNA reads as TGTGCCAGCAGCCAGAGGGACAGGGGCTTTCAGGGCTACACCTTC. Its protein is CASSQRDRGFQGYTF.

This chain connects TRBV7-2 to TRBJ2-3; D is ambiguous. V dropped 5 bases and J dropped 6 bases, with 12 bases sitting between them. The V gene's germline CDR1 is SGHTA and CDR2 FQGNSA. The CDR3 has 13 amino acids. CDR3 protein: CASSRPLGDTQYF. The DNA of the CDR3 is TGTGCCAGCAGCCGCCCTCTAGGGGATACGCAGTATTTT.

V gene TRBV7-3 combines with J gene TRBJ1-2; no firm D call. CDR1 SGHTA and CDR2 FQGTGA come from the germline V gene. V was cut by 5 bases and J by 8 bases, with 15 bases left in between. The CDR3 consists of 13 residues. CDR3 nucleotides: TGTGCCAGCAGCCCGAACCCCGGCCGAGGCTACACCTTC. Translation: CASSPNPGRGYTF.

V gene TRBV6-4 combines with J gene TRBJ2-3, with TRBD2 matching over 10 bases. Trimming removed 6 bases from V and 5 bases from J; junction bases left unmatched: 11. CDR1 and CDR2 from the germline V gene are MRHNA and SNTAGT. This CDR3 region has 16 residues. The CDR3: CASSERGGSGGDTQYF. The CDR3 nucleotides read TGTGCCAGCAGCGAGCGGGGGGGCTCGGGGGGAGATACGCAGTATTTT.

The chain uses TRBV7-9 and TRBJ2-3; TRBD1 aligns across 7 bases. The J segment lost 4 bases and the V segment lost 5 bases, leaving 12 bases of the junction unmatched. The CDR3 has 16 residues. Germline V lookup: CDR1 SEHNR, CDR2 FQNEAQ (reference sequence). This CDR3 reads CASSPRTGEGPDTQYF. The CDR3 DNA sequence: TGTGCCAGCAGCCCTAGAACAGGGGAAGGACCAGATACGCAGTATTTT.

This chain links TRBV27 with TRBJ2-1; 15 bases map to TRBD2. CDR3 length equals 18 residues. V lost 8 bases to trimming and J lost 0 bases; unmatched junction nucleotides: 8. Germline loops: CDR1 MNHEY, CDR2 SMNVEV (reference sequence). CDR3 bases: TGTGCCAGCTTCGGGACTAGCGGGGGGCCGAGCTCCTACAATGAGCAGTTCTTC. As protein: CASFGTSGGPSSYNEQFF.

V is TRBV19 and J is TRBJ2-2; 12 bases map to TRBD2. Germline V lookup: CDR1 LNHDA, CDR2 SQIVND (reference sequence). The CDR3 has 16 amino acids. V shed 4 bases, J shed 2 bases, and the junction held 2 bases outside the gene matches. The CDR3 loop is CASSSGLAGNTGELFF. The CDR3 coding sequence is TGTGCCAGTAGTAGCGGACTAGCGGGAAACACCGGGGAGCTGTTTTTT. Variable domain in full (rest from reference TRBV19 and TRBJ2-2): DGGITQSPKYLFRKEGQNVTLSCEQNLNHDAMYWYRQDPGQGLRLIYYSQIVNDFQKGDIAEGYSVSREKKESFPLTVTSAQKNPTAFYLCASSSGLAGNTGELFFGEGSRLTVL.

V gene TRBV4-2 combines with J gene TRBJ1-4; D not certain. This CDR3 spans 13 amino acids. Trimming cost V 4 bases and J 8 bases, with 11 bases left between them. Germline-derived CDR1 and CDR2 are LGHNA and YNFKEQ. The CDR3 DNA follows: TGTGCCAGCAGCCGGAATCGAGGGGAAAAACTGTTTTTT. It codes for CASSRNRGEKLFF.